Sequencing of this T cell receptor beta chain was carried out in a study of blood T cell repertoires in COVID-19. Study-level information: Specimens from acute and convalescent COVID-19 originated in the United States, Italy and Spain.

Germline CDR1 MGHRA, CDR2 YSYEKL. The V and J ends lost 1 base and 9 bases respectively, with 19 bases between them. The CDR3 contains 17 residues. Participants were aged about 18 to 90 years from 20 to 30 US areas. Original handling: From reference gene primer amplification, estimates of nucleated cell counts were derived. Generated by immunoSEQ multiplex PCR, the TCRdb table keeps only in-frame clones and is missing some. V and J calls and clone size come straight from that table; D and trimming were deduced from the DNA. This sample carries about 170,000 clones, roughly four fifths of them seen once, and the ten largest clones take approximately 12%.

The sequencing sample was made of PBMCs or T cells enriched from blood (not recorded which). This TCR came from a man aged 50 to 59 who had recovered from COVID-19. V gene TRBV4-1 combines with J gene TRBJ1-6; the D gene is possibly TRBD1 (6 bases). The CDR3: CASSQGGGRRLSSPLHF. The DNA of the CDR3 is TGCGCCAGCAGCCAAGGCGGGGGGCGAAGATTAAGTTCACCCCTCCACTTT.